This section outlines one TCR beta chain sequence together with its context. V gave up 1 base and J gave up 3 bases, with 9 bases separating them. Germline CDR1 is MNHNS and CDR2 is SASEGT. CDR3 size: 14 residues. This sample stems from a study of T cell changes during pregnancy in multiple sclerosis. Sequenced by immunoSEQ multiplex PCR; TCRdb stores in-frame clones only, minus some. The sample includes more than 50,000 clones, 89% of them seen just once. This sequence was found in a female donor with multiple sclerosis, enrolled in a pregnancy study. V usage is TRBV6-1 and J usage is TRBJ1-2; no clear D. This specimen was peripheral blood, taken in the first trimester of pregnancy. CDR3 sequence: CASSEGNIYYGYTF. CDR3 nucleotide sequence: TGTGCCAGCAGTGAAGGAAACATTTACTATGGCTACACCTTC.